The TCR beta chain described here comes from a study of T cell responses to AZD1222 COVID-19 vaccine. Study results and limitations: Mostly white British, mostly female donors; authors suggested clonal diversity may be underestimated. Reportedly, close to half of spike-specific TCRs are directed against unmutated variant regions. Increases in Spike-specific TCR breadth and depth were seen after two AZD1222 doses. Spike-spanning, vaccine-associated CD4 TCRs were dominant at 160-218 and 743-854.

Profiling relied on immunoSEQ multiplex PCR, and the TCRdb table lists in-frame clones only, not all of them. In the table there are over 100,000 clones, about nine tenths of which are singletons. On this clone: No antigen is known for it.

Trimming took 6 bases from V and 1 from J, leaving 3 bases between them. The CDR3 contains 11 residues. CDR1 MNHEY and CDR2 SVGAGI come from the germline V gene. The chain recombines TRBV6-5 with TRBJ1-1; D uncertain. This sequence originates from an adult who received the AZD1222 COVID-19 vaccine. Sequenced material: peripheral blood, taken 28 days after the second AZD1222 dose. CDR3 coding DNA: TGTGCCAGCAGACAGAACACTGAAGCTTTCTTT. Protein: CASRQNTEAFF.